This T cell receptor beta chain was obtained from a study of graft-versus-host responses after intestinal transplantation. Study in general: In this cohort, recipients had multivisceral, liver-intestinal, or isolated intestinal transplants. Every recipient underwent anti-thymocyte globulin induction, then tacrolimus and steroids for three to four years. The study's findings and limits: Present in recipient marrow, GvH clones included some that appeared first in ileum or blood. There was an association between peak levels of circulating GvH clones and early post-transplant HvG declines.

The sample holds a few counts of this clone. Antigen specificity is unknown. Sequencing used immunoSEQ multiplex PCR; TCRdb keeps in-frame clones, though not all of them. Among 35,000 to 45,000 clones listed, about 91% were seen once. Trimming removed 6 bases from V and 4 bases from J; junction bases left unmatched: 4. This CDR3 is 14 amino acids long. CDR1 and CDR2 from the germline V gene are KGHSH and LQKENI. The chain employs TRBV18 and TRBJ1-4; 8 bases are a match to TRBD1. The receptor's source is a human patient who received an intestinal transplant, so some T cells may come from the graft donor. The sequences come from PBMCs, collected 524 days after transplant. This CDR3 is CASSPGQDNEKLFF. In DNA, the CDR3 is TGTGCCAGCTCGCCGGGACAGGATAATGAAAAACTGTTTTTT.